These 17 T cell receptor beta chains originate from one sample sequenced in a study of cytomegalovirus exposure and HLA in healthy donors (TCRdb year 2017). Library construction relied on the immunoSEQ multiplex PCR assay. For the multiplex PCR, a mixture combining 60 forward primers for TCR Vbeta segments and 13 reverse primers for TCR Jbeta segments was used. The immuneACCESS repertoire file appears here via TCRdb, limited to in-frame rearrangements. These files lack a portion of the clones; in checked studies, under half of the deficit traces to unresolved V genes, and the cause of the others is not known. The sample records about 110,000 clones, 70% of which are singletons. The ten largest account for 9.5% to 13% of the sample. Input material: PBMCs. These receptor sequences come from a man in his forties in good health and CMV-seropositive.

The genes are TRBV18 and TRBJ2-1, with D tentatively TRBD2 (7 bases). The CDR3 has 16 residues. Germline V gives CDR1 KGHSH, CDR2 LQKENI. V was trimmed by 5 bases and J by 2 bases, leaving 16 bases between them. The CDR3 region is CASSAEGGRAYNEQFF. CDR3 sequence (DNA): TGTGCCAGCTCAGCTGAGGGGGGGAGAGCCTACAATGAGCAGTTCTTC.

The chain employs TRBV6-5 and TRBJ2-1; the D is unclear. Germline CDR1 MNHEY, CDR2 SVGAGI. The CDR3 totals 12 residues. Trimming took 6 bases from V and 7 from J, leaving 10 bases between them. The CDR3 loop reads CASRHQRNEQFF. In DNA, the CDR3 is TGTGCCAGCAGGCACCAGAGGAATGAGCAGTTCTTC.

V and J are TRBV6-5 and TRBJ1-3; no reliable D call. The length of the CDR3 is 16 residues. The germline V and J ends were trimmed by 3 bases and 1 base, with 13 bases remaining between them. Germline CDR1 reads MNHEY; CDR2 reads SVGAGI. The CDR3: CASSYESQNSGNTIYF. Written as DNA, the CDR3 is TGTGCCAGCAGTTATGAGTCCCAAAATTCTGGAAACACCATATATTTT.

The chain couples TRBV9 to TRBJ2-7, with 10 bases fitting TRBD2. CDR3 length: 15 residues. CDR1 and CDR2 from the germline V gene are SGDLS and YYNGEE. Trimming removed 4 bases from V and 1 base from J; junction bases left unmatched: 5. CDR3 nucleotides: TGTGCCAGCAGCCCGGGGACTAGCGTTTCCTACGAGCAGTACTTC. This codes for CASSPGTSVSYEQYF.

CDR3 bases: TGTGCCACCAGCAGACTATTAATTGGACAGATCAATGAAAAACTGTTTTTT. It specifies CATSRLLIGQINEKLFF. The chain uses TRBV15 and TRBJ1-4; perhaps TRBD1 as D (6 bases). The CDR3 is 17 residues long. The V and J ends lost 2 bases and 5 bases respectively, with 18 bases between them. Germline assignment: CDR1 LNHNV and CDR2 YYDKDF (reference sequence). The whole variable domain, remainder taken from reference TRBV15 and TRBJ1-4, is DAMVIQNPRYQVTQFGKPVTLSCSQTLNHNVMYWYQQKSSQAPKLLFHYYDKDFNNEADTPDNFQSRRPNTSFCFLDIRSPGLGDTAMYLCATSRLLIGQINEKLFFGSGTQLSVL.

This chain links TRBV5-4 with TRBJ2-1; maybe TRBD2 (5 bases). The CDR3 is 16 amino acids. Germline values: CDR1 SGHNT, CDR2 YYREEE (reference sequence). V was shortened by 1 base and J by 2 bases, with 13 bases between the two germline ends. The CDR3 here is CASSLPAGGTYNEQFF. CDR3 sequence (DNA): TGTGCCAGCAGCTTGCCGGCAGGAGGAACCTACAATGAGCAGTTCTTC.

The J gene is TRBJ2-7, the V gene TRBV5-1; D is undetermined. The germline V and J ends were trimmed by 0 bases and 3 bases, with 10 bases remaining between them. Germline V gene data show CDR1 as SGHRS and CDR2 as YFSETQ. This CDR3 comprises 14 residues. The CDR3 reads CASSLDPGYYEQYF. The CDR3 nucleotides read TGCGCCAGCAGCTTGGATCCAGGCTACTACGAGCAGTACTTC.

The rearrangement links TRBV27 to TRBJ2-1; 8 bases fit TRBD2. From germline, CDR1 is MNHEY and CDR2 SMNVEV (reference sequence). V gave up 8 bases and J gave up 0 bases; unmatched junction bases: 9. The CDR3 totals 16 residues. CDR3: CASAYLAGSSYNEQFF. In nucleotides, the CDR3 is TGTGCCAGCGCTTACCTAGCGGGTTCCTCCTACAATGAGCAGTTCTTC.

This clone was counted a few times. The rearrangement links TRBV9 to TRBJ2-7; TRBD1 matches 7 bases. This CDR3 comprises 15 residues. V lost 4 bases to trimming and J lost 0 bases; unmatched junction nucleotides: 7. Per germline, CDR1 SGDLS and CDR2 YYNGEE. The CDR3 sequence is CASSLEGQSSYEQYF. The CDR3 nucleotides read TGTGCCAGCAGCTTAGAGGGACAGAGCTCCTACGAGCAGTACTTC. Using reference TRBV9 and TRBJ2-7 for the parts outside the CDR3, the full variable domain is DSGVTQTPKHLITATGQRVTLRCSPRSGDLSVYWYQQSLDQGLQFLIQYYNGEERAKGNILERFSAQQFPDLHSELNLSSLELGDSALYFCASSLEGQSSYEQYFGPGTRLTVT.

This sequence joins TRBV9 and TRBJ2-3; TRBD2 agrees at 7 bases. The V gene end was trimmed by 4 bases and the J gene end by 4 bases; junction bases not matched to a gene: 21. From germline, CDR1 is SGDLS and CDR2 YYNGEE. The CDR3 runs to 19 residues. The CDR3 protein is CASSFHIPPREDRSDTQYF. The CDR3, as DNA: TGTGCCAGCAGCTTCCATATCCCCCCCCGGGAGGATCGATCAGATACGCAGTATTTT.

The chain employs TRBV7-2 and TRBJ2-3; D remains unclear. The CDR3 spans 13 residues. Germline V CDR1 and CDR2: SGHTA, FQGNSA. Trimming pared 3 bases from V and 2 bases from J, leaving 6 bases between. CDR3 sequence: CASSFEFTDTQYF. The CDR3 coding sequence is TGTGCCAGCAGCTTCGAGTTCACAGATACGCAGTATTTT.

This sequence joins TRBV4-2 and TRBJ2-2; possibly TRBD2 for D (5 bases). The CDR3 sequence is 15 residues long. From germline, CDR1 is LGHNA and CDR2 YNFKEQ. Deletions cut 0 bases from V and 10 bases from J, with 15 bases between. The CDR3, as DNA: TGTGCCAGCAGCCAAGATTACGACGGGGTGGCGGAGCTGTTTTTT. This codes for CASSQDYDGVAELFF.

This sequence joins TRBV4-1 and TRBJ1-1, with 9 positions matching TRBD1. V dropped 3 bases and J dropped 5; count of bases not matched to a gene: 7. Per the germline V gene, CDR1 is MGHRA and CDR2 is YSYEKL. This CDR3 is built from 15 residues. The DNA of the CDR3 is TGCGCCAGCAGCCAGATTGGACAGGGGAGAACTGAAGCTTTCTTT. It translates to CASSQIGQGRTEAFF.

The CDR3 reads CASSSKSPGIAEAFF. The DNA for the CDR3 is TGTGCCAGCAGCAGTAAATCGCCGGGGATCGCTGAAGCTTTCTTT. V usage is TRBV7-9 and J usage is TRBJ1-1; D remains ambiguous. V was pared by 5 bases and J by 6 bases, with 19 bases between. Germline V CDR1 and CDR2: SEHNR, FQNEAQ (reference sequence). This CDR3 has 15 amino acids.

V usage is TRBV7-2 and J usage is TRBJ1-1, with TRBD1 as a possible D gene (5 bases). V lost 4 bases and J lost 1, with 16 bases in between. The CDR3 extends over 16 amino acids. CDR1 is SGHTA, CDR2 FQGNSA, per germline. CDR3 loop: CASSSGRAWGNTEAFF. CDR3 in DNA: TGTGCCAGCAGCTCAGGGAGGGCATGGGGGAACACTGAAGCTTTCTTT.

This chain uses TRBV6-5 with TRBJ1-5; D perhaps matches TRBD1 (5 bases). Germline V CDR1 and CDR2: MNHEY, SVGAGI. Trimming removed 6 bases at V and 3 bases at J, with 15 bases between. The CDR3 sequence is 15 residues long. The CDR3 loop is CASRPTGGSNQPQHF. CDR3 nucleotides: TGTGCCAGCAGACCGACCGGGGGGTCCAATCAGCCCCAGCATTTT.

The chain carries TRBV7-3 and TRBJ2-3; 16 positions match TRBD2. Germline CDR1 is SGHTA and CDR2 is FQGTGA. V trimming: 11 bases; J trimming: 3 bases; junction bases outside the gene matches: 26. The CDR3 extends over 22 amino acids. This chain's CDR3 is CAFFTREGLAGGPGSCTDTQYF. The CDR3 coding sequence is TGTGCCTTTTTTACAAGGGAGGGACTAGCGGGAGGGCCGGGTAGCTGTACAGATACGCAGTATTTT.